The source of this T cell receptor (beta chain) is a study of cytomegalovirus exposure and HLA in healthy donors. Whole-study context: Membership in the Caucasian-associated ancestry cluster was found for around 81% of approximately 400 genotyped donors.

Vbeta (60) and Jbeta (13) primers were used in the PCR. Here immunoSEQ multiplex PCR was the method, and the copy in TCRdb shows in-frame clones only, minus some. The table lists roughly 170,000 clones, 81% of them singletons. V was trimmed by 2 bases and J by 6 bases, leaving 13 bases between them. The CDR3 has 15 amino acids. Germline V lookup: CDR1 SNHLY, CDR2 FYNNEI. The chain has TRBV2 and TRBJ2-2; D perhaps matches TRBD1 (5 bases). The sequence was obtained from a woman aged 25 to 39 in good health and CMV-seronegative. The sequencing sample was made of PBMCs. CDR3: CASSERRGWSGELFF. DNA for the CDR3: TGTGCCAGCAGTGAACGTAGGGGCTGGTCCGGGGAGCTGTTTTTT.